The rows below give T cell receptor beta chains drawn from one sample of a study of cytotoxic CD8 clonotypes in ibrutinib-treated CLL. Sequenced by immunoSEQ multiplex PCR; TCRdb stores in-frame clones only, minus some. The table lists 140,000 to 150,000 clones, roughly 76% of them singletons. The material sequenced was PBMCs, taken after 24 months of ibrutinib treatment. Source of these receptors: a human donor with chronic lymphocytic leukemia. Each CDR3 is given with its conserved first and last residue. Fields, in order: clone size, V gene, D gene, J gene, CDR3 DNA, CDR3 protein. A D gene is named only where the DNA matches it firmly. Some rows mark clone size as missing; the rest say once, few, many or name a class of expanded clone.

abundance: few; v_gene: TRBV9; d_gene: NA; j_gene: TRBJ1-2; CDR3nt: TGTGCCAGCAGCCCACGGACAGTGGACTATGGCTACACCTTC; CDR3aa: CASSPRTVDYGYTF
abundance: once; v_gene: TRBV27; d_gene: NA; j_gene: TRBJ2-1; CDR3nt: TGTGCCAGCAGTTTATCGCCAGACCGTGAGCAGTTCTTC; CDR3aa: CASSLSPDREQFF
abundance: few; v_gene: TRBV11-2; d_gene: NA; j_gene: TRBJ2-7; CDR3nt: TGTGCCAGCAGCCACGTATACGAGCAGTACTTC; CDR3aa: CASSHVYEQYF
abundance: many; v_gene: TRBV5-1; d_gene: TRBD1; j_gene: TRBJ2-5; CDR3nt: TGCGCCAGCAGCAACGGACAGGGCGAGGGGGAGACCCAGTACTTC; CDR3aa: CASSNGQGEGETQYF
abundance: NA; v_gene: TRBV6-5; d_gene: NA; j_gene: TRBJ1-2; CDR3nt: TGTGCCAGCAGTTACCACATCCGGGGCCGGGGCTACACCTTC; CDR3aa: CASSYHIRGRGYTF
abundance: NA; v_gene: TRBV11-3; d_gene: NA; j_gene: TRBJ2-7; CDR3nt: TGTGCCAGCAGCTTAGAAACTAGCTCCGAGCAGTACTTC; CDR3aa: CASSLETSSEQYF
abundance: NA; v_gene: TRBV6-5; d_gene: TRBD1; j_gene: TRBJ2-7; CDR3nt: TGTGCCAGCATCAACCCACAGGGGCCCTACGAGCAGTACTTC; CDR3aa: CASINPQGPYEQYF
abundance: NA; v_gene: TRBV2; d_gene: NA; j_gene: TRBJ2-1; CDR3nt: TGTGCCAGCAGTAGTCAGGGGTCAGTCAATGAGCAGTTCTTC; CDR3aa: CASSSQGSVNEQFF
abundance: many; v_gene: TRBV10-1; d_gene: NA; j_gene: TRBJ2-7; CDR3nt: TGCGCCAGCCCGACAGAGCCTTCCTACGAGCAGTACTTC; CDR3aa: CASPTEPSYEQYF
abundance: once; v_gene: TRBV23-1; d_gene: NA; j_gene: TRBJ1-2; CDR3nt: TGCGCCAGCAGTCACCCGGGGTACTATGGCTACACCTTC; CDR3aa: CASSHPGYYGYTF
abundance: NA; v_gene: TRBV7-9; d_gene: NA; j_gene: TRBJ1-1; CDR3nt: TGTGCCAGCAACCCACAGGCCCCGAAGGGTGAAGCTTTCTTT; CDR3aa: CASNPQAPKGEAFF
abundance: NA; v_gene: TRBV11-1; d_gene: TRBD1; j_gene: TRBJ1-2; CDR3nt: TGTGCCAGCAGCCCCCGGGACAGGGTGTCCGGCTACACCTTC; CDR3aa: CASSPRDRVSGYTF
abundance: NA; v_gene: TRBV7-9; d_gene: NA; j_gene: TRBJ2-5; CDR3nt: TGTGCCAGCAGCCCCCACCAAGAGACCCAGTACTTC; CDR3aa: CASSPHQETQYF
abundance: once; v_gene: TRBV7-2; d_gene: NA; j_gene: TRBJ2-7; CDR3nt: TGTGCCAGCAGCTTAGCCCCCGGACTACCCTACGAGCAGTACTTC; CDR3aa: CASSLAPGLPYEQYF
abundance: NA; v_gene: TRBV7-3; d_gene: NA; j_gene: TRBJ2-6; CDR3nt: TGTGCCAGCAGCTTTCTGCTATCTGGGGCCAACGTCCTGACTTTC; CDR3aa: CASSFLLSGANVLTF
abundance: NA; v_gene: TRBV4-2; d_gene: NA; j_gene: TRBJ2-2; CDR3nt: TGTGCCAGCAGCCTATCGACAGGAAACACCGGGGAGCTGTTTTTT; CDR3aa: CASSLSTGNTGELFF
abundance: NA; v_gene: TRBV6-1; d_gene: TRBD2; j_gene: TRBJ2-3; CDR3nt: TGTGCCAGCAGGAGACTAGCGGGAAGCACAGATACGCAGTATTTT; CDR3aa: CASRRLAGSTDTQYF
abundance: NA; v_gene: TRBV4-1; d_gene: NA; j_gene: TRBJ2-2; CDR3nt: TGCGCCAGCAGCCGAGGCAGGGCGGACACCGGGGAGCTGTTTTTT; CDR3aa: CASSRGRADTGELFF
abundance: few; v_gene: TRBV5-4; d_gene: TRBD1; j_gene: TRBJ2-7; CDR3nt: TGTGCCAGCAGCCAACAGGACAGGGCGTCCTACGAGCAGTACTTC; CDR3aa: CASSQQDRASYEQYF
abundance: many; v_gene: TRBV20-1; d_gene: NA; j_gene: TRBJ2-3; CDR3nt: TGCAGTGCTAGTCAGACAGATACGCAGTATTTT; CDR3aa: CSASQTDTQYF
abundance: NA; v_gene: TRBV15; d_gene: TRBD1; j_gene: TRBJ2-4; CDR3nt: TGTGCCACCAGCAGAGATCGGGACAGTAACATTCAGTACTTC; CDR3aa: CATSRDRDSNIQYF
abundance: NA; v_gene: TRBV18; d_gene: NA; j_gene: TRBJ1-3; CDR3nt: TGTGCCAGCTCCCCACAAAGGGGCGGAAACACCATATATTTT; CDR3aa: CASSPQRGGNTIYF
abundance: NA; v_gene: TRBV4-3; d_gene: TRBD1; j_gene: TRBJ2-7; CDR3nt: TGCGCCAGCAGCCAATCCGGACAGGGGGGAGCCTACGAGCAGTACTTC; CDR3aa: CASSQSGQGGAYEQYF
abundance: NA; v_gene: TRBV10-3; d_gene: NA; j_gene: TRBJ1-2; CDR3nt: TGTGCCATCGGTTCCGGGGTCTATAACTATGGCTACACCTTC; CDR3aa: CAIGSGVYNYGYTF
abundance: once; v_gene: TRBV5-1; d_gene: TRBD1; j_gene: TRBJ2-7; CDR3nt: TGCGCCAGCAGCTACGGACAGGGCGGCTACGAGCAGTACTTC; CDR3aa: CASSYGQGGYEQYF
abundance: NA; v_gene: TRBV5-1; d_gene: NA; j_gene: TRBJ2-3; CDR3nt: TGCGCCAGCAGCCCAGGGGCCGAGGGGGGCACAGATACGCAGTATTTT; CDR3aa: CASSPGAEGGTDTQYF
abundance: NA; v_gene: TRBV2; d_gene: NA; j_gene: TRBJ2-1; CDR3nt: TGTGCCAGCAGTGAATGGGGTGAGCAGTTCTTC; CDR3aa: CASSEWGEQFF
abundance: NA; v_gene: TRBV6-6; d_gene: NA; j_gene: TRBJ1-5; CDR3nt: TGTGCCAGCAGCGGGACGAGGAATCAGCCCCAGCATTTT; CDR3aa: CASSGTRNQPQHF
abundance: NA; v_gene: TRBV5-1; d_gene: TRBD1; j_gene: TRBJ2-5; CDR3nt: TGCGCCAGCAGCTCCCAGGGGGCGAGGGAGACCCAGTACTTC; CDR3aa: CASSSQGARETQYF
abundance: NA; v_gene: TRBV2; d_gene: NA; j_gene: TRBJ2-7; CDR3nt: TGTGCCAGCAGTGAAGCCGCCATTAGCTCCTACGAGCAGTACTTC; CDR3aa: CASSEAAISSYEQYF
abundance: NA; v_gene: TRBV9; d_gene: NA; j_gene: TRBJ1-4; CDR3nt: TGTGCCAGCAGCGTAGATGTGCGGGGCGGGAATGAAAAACTGTTTTTT; CDR3aa: CASSVDVRGGNEKLFF
abundance: NA; v_gene: TRBV7-3; d_gene: TRBD2; j_gene: TRBJ2-1; CDR3nt: TGTGCCAGCAGCCCCGCCGTGGGTGCGGGGGGTGAGCAGTTCTTC; CDR3aa: CASSPAVGAGGEQFF
abundance: NA; v_gene: TRBV5-1; d_gene: TRBD2; j_gene: TRBJ2-1; CDR3nt: TGCGCCAGCAGCTACCCCGGGACTAGCGGCCCAGGTGTCTACAATGAGCAGTTCTTC; CDR3aa: CASSYPGTSGPGVYNEQFF
abundance: few; v_gene: TRBV30; d_gene: NA; j_gene: TRBJ2-7; CDR3nt: TGTGCCTGGAGTACATCCTACGAGCAGTACTTC; CDR3aa: CAWSTSYEQYF
abundance: once; v_gene: TRBV14; d_gene: NA; j_gene: TRBJ2-7; CDR3nt: TGTGCCAGCAGCCAACGCCCGGGCAACTCCTACGAGCAGTACTTC; CDR3aa: CASSQRPGNSYEQYF
abundance: few; v_gene: TRBV7-2; d_gene: NA; j_gene: TRBJ1-1; CDR3nt: TGTGCCAGCAGCTACACAAGGAACACTGAAGCTTTCTTT; CDR3aa: CASSYTRNTEAFF